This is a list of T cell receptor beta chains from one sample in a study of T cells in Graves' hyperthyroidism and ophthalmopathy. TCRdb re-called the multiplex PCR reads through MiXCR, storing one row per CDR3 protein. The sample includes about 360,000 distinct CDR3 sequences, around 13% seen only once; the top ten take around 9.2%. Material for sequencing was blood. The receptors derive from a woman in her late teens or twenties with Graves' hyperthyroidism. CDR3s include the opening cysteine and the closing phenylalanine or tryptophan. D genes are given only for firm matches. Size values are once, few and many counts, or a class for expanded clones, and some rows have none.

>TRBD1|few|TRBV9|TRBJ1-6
TGTGCCAGCACCCTGACAGGGAATAATTCACCCCTCCACTTT
CASTLTGNNSPLHF
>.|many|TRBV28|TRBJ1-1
TGTGCCAGCAGTCCTGGGGGACGGCTGAACACTGAAGCTTTCTTT
CASSPGGRLNTEAFF
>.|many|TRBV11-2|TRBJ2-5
TGTGCCAGCAGCCAAGAGCGGCAAGAGACCCAGTACTTC
CASSQERQETQYF
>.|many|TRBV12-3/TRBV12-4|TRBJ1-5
TGTGCCAGCAGTTGGAGGGGGGGGAGCAATCAGCCCCAGCATTTT
CASSWRGGSNQPQHF
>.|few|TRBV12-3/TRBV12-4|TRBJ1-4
TGTGCCAGCAGGCCGACAGGAAAGCGTGGAAAACTGTTTTTT
CASRPTGKRGKLFF
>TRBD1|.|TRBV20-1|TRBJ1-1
TGCAGTGCCCTAAGGGAGACAGGGGACACTGAAGCTTTCTTT
CSALRETGDTEAFF
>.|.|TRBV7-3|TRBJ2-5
TGTGCCAGCAGCTTAAATAGGCAAGAGACCCAGTACTTC
CASSLNRQETQYF
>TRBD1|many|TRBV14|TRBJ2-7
TGTGCCAGCAGCCAAGTGACAGGGTGGTACGAGCAGTACTTC
CASSQVTGWYEQYF
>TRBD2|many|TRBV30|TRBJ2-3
TGTGCCTGGAGTGTCGACCAGCGGGAGAAAGATACGCAGTATTTT
CAWSVDQREKDTQYF
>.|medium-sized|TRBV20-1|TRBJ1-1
TGCAGTGCTCTTTTGACAGCGAACACTGAAGCTTTCTTT
CSALLTANTEAFF
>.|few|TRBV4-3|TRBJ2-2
TGCGCCAGCAGCCAAGGGGACTCTTTCACCGGGGAGCTGTTTTTT
CASSQGDSFTGELFF
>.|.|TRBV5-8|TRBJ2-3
TGTGCCAGCAGCTTGGGGGGACCTGCTAGCACAGATACGCAGTATTTT
CASSLGGPASTDTQYF
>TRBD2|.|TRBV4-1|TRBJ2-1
TGCGCCAGCAGCCAAGAGATTAGCGGGAGTTCCACTGAGCAGTTCTTC
CASSQEISGSSTEQFF
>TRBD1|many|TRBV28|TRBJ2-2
TGTGCCAGCAGGTCTCAGGGGGCCGGGGAGCTGTTTTTT
CASRSQGAGELFF
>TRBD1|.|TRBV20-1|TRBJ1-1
TGCAGTGCTAGTTTACAGGGGGGTTACACTGAAGCTTTCTTT
CSASLQGGYTEAFF
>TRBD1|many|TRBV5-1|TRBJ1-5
TGCGCCAGCAGCTTGGAGGGGACAGTGGGGCAGCCCCAGCATTTT
CASSLEGTVGQPQHF
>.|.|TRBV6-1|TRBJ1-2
TGTGCCAGCGGGGGGGAGACCTTCCGTGGCTACACCTTC
CASGGETFRGYTF
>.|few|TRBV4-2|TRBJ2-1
TGTGCCAGCAGCCAACTGTTAGAGGGTGAGCAGTTCTTC
CASSQLLEGEQFF
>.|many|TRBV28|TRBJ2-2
TGTGCCAGCAGCGGAGGGGTCACCGGGGAGCTGTTTTTT
CASSGGVTGELFF
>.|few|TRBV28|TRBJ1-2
TGTGCCAGCAGTTCCGGGCCCTCCTTCTTCCATGGCTACACCTTC
CASSSGPSFFHGYTF
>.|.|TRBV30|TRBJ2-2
TGTGCCTGGAGTGTTAGTCTCGTGGGACAGTTTTTT
CAWSVSLVGQFF
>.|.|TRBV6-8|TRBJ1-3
TGTGCCAGCAGTTACGATTGGAGGGGCGGAAACACCATATATTTT
CASSYDWRGGNTIYF
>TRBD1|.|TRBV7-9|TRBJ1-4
TGTGCCAGCAGCCTCACACAGGGGAGGGATGAAAAACTGTTTTTT
CASSLTQGRDEKLFF
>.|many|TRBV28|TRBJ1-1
TGTGCCAGCAGAACCCCCAGGCAGTTGAACACTGAAGCTTTCTTT
CASRTPRQLNTEAFF
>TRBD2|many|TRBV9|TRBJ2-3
TGTGCCAGCAGCGCACAAGCGGGAGGGACAGATACGCAGTATTTT
CASSAQAGGTDTQYF
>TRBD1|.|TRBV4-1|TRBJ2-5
TGCGCCAGCAGCCAAGATGGGGACAGGTCACGGCGGTACCAAGAGACCCAGTACTTC
CASSQDGDRSRRYQETQYF
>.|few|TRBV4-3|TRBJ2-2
TGCGCCAGCAGCCAACGGGCTTTGGCCCGTGGGGCCGGGGAGCTGTTTTTT
CASSQRALARGAGELFF
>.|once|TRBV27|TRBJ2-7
TGTGCCAGCAGTTCCCAAAGCACCTACGAGCAGTACTTC
CASSSQSTYEQYF
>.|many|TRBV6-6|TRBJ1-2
TGTGCCAGCAGTTACGGAGGGCGCAATGGCTACACCTTC
CASSYGGRNGYTF
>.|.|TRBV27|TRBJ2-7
TGTGCCAGCAGTTTGGGGTGGGTAGCGCCCGCCTACGAGCAGTACTTC
CASSLGWVAPAYEQYF
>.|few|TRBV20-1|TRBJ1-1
TGCAGTGCCCAAGAGGGTAGTCCGAACACTGAAGCTTTCTTT
CSAQEGSPNTEAFF
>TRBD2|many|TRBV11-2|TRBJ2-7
TGTGCCAGCCAGCCAAGGCGGGGGAGCTACGAGCAGTACTTC
CASQPRRGSYEQYF